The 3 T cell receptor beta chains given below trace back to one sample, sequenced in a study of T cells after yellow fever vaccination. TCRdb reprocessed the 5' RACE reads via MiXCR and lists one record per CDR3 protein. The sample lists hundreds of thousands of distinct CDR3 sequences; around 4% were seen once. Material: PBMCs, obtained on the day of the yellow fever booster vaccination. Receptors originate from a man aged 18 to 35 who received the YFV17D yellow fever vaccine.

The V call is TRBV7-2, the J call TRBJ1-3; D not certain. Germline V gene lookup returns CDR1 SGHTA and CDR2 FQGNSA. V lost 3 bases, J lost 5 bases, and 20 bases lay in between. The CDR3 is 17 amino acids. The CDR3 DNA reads TGTGCCAGCAGCTTTGGTCGTCGGGGAGCATATAGAAACACCATATATTTT. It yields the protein CASSFGRRGAYRNTIYF.

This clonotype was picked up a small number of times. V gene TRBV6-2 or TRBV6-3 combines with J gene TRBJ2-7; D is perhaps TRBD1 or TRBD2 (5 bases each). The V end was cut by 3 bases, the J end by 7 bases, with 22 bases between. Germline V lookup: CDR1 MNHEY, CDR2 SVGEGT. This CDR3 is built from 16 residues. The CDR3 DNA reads TGTGCCAGCAGTTATCAAATCGCTAGGTCGGGGCTGGAGCAGTACTTC. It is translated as CASSYQIARSGLEQYF.

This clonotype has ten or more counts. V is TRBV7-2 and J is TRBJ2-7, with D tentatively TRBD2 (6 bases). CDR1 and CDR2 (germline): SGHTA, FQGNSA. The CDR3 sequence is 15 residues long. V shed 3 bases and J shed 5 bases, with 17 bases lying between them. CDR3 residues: CASSFAGLLGDEQYF. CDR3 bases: TGTGCCAGCAGCTTTGCGGGACTTCTTGGAGACGAGCAGTACTTC.